These 21 T cell receptor beta chains originate from one sample sequenced in a study of cytomegalovirus exposure and HLA in healthy donors. The PCR was carried out with 60 Vbeta primers and 13 Jbeta primers. TCRdb's copy holds only in-frame clones and misses some; the assay was immunoSEQ multiplex PCR. The sample lists around 97,000 clones; around three quarters were seen once. Source material: PBMCs. The receptors were gathered from a man in his fifties in good health and CMV-seropositive.

The DNA for the CDR3 is TGTGCCAGCAGCTTGGGGCCTAGCGGCTACGAGCAGTACTTC. Protein sequence: CASSLGPSGYEQYF. The chain carries TRBV5-6 and TRBJ2-7, with TRBD2 matching over 7 bases. The CDR3 is 14 residues long. Germline-derived CDR1 and CDR2 are SGHDT and YYEEEE. V was clipped by 0 bases and J by 3 bases; unmatched bases: 3.

V is TRBV25-1 and J is TRBJ1-5; TRBD1 matches at 7 bases. The CDR3 runs to 14 residues. Germline CDR1 and CDR2: MGHDK and SYGVNS. The V segment lost 5 bases and the J segment 1 base; nucleotides outside the gene matches: 2. CDR3 nucleotides: TGTGCCAGCAGTACGACAGGGAGCAATCAGCCCCAGCATTTT. Encoded protein: CASSTTGSNQPQHF.

CDR3 residues: CASSATGADGYTF. The CDR3 bases are TGTGCCAGCAGTGCGACAGGGGCTGATGGCTACACCTTC. The chain joins TRBV6-1 to TRBJ1-2; TRBD1 matches 8 bases. The length of the CDR3 is 13 residues. In germline, CDR1 is MNHNS, CDR2 SASEGT. V trimming: 4 bases; J trimming: 6 bases; junction bases outside the gene matches: 4.

The chain uses TRBV7-9 and TRBJ2-5, with D possibly matching TRBD2 (5 bases). V dropped 5 bases and J dropped 5 bases, with 18 bases sitting between them. This CDR3 spans 15 amino acids. CDR1 is SEHNR and CDR2 is FQNEAQ in the germline V gene (reference sequence). For the CDR3, the DNA is TGTGCCAGCAGCCCCACAGCCCGAGGGTACGAGACCCAGTACTTC. Protein product: CASSPTARGYETQYF.

The chain links TRBV18 to TRBJ2-1, with D possibly matching TRBD1 (6 bases). V was clipped by 4 bases and J by 10 bases, with 8 bases between them. The CDR3 loop spans 11 amino acids. Germline assignment: CDR1 KGHSH and CDR2 LQKENI. CDR3 sequence: CASSHGQEQFF. CDR3 nucleotides: TGTGCCAGCTCACACGGACAGGAGCAGTTCTTC.

V usage is TRBV28 and J usage is TRBJ2-3; unclear D gene. V lost 6 bases and J 2 bases, leaving 9 bases between the germline ends. This CDR3 has 13 amino acids. The germline V gene has CDR1 MDHEN and CDR2 SYDVKM. CDR3 residues: CASSGFFTDTQYF. The CDR3 nucleotides read TGTGCCAGCAGCGGGTTTTTCACAGATACGCAGTATTTT. The complete variable domain, with remaining parts taken from reference TRBV28 and TRBJ2-3, reads DVKVTQSSRYLVKRTGEKVFLECVQDMDHENMFWYRQDPGLGLRLIYFSYDVKMKEKGDIPEGYSVSREKKERFSLILESASTNQTSMYLCASSGFFTDTQYFGPGTRLTVL.

V is TRBV7-9 and J is TRBJ2-3, with TRBD1 as a possible D gene (5 bases). V lost 4 bases to trimming and J lost 1 base, with 15 bases between them. The CDR3 loop spans 16 amino acids. Germline CDR1 reads SEHNR; CDR2 reads FQNEAQ (reference sequence). The CDR3 DNA follows: TGTGCCAGCAGCTCCATGGGTTTAGGGGGCACAGATACGCAGTATTTT. Translated, it gives CASSSMGLGGTDTQYF.

This clone was seen once. The rearrangement uses TRBV28 and TRBJ2-5, with 7 nucleotides matching TRBD1. From germline, CDR1 is MDHEN and CDR2 SYDVKM. This CDR3 is 14 amino acids long. The J segment lost 3 bases and the V segment lost 6 bases, leaving 7 bases of the junction unmatched. As DNA, the CDR3 is TGTGCCAGCAGCCACGGGACAGTCAAAGAGACCCAGTACTTC. Protein: CASSHGTVKETQYF.

V and J are TRBV5-6 and TRBJ2-7, with 9 nucleotides matching TRBD1. This CDR3 has 15 residues. The V segment lost 0 bases and the J segment 3 bases; nucleotides outside the gene matches: 4. The germline gives CDR1 SGHDT, CDR2 YYEEEE. The CDR3 sequence is CASSLVDRGDYEQYF. The CDR3 DNA reads as TGTGCCAGCAGCTTGGTGGACAGGGGTGACTACGAGCAGTACTTC.

This chain uses TRBV4-3 with TRBJ2-7; no definite D call. The CDR3 is 14 amino acids. Germline V CDR1 and CDR2: LGHNA, YSLEER. Trimming shortened V by 0 bases and J by 4 bases, and 10 bases separated the two germline ends. CDR3 sequence reads: CASSQDLWAYEQYF. In DNA form, the CDR3 reads TGCGCCAGCAGCCAAGATCTTTGGGCGTACGAGCAGTACTTC.

J is TRBJ2-2 and V is TRBV2; 15 nucleotides line up with TRBD2. Germline assignment: CDR1 SNHLY and CDR2 FYNNEI. The CDR3 runs to 15 residues. The ends lost 10 bases at V and 4 bases at J; junction bases unmatched: 4. The CDR3 sequence: CATKGLAGGTGELFF. The CDR3 DNA reads TGTGCCACCAAGGGACTAGCGGGAGGCACCGGGGAGCTGTTTTTT.

V usage is TRBV11-3 and J usage is TRBJ2-2; 9 bases map to TRBD1. From germline, CDR1 is SGHNT and CDR2 YENEEA. This CDR3 is built from 16 residues. V trimming: 1 base; J trimming: 1 base; junction bases outside the gene matches: 1. The CDR3 spells CASSLVGQGNTGELFF. The DNA of the CDR3 is TGTGCCAGCAGCTTAGTGGGACAGGGGAACACCGGGGAGCTGTTTTTT.

The rearrangement joins TRBV28 to TRBJ2-5; TRBD1 might be the D (5 bases). Looked up from germline, CDR1 is MDHEN and CDR2 is SYDVKM. This CDR3 spans 13 amino acids. The germline V and J ends were trimmed by 6 bases and 4 bases, with 12 bases remaining between them. CDR3 sequence (DNA): TGTGCCAGCAGGTTGCAAGGGGCAGAGACCCAGTACTTC. The encoded protein is CASRLQGAETQYF.

This chain links TRBV27 with TRBJ2-4, with D possibly being TRBD1 (6 bases). CDR3 length: 15 residues. The germline V gene encodes CDR1 MNHEY and CDR2 SMNVEV (reference sequence). V shed 6 bases and J shed 3 bases, with 15 bases lying between them. The CDR3 loop reads CASRTIRQDKNIQYF. CDR3 nucleotides: TGTGCCAGCAGAACAATCCGACAGGACAAAAACATTCAGTACTTC.

The chain recombines TRBV6-5 with TRBJ2-1, with 10 bases lining up with TRBD1. The CDR3 contains 13 residues. CDR1 MNHEY and CDR2 SVGAGI come from the germline V gene. The V segment lost 6 bases and the J segment 8 bases; nucleotides outside the gene matches: 4. CDR3 nucleotide sequence: TGTGCCAGCAGGACAGGGGGCGTTTATGAGCAGTTCTTC. This encodes CASRTGGVYEQFF.

This clone was detected only once. V is TRBV28 and J is TRBJ2-3, with TRBD2 identical over 12 bases. The germline V gene has CDR1 MDHEN and CDR2 SYDVKM. V dropped 5 bases and J dropped 2; count of bases not matched to a gene: 5. This CDR3 is built from 16 residues. CDR3 DNA: TGTGCCAGCAGTGGACTAGCGGGACATCACACAGATACGCAGTATTTT. Protein product: CASSGLAGHHTDTQYF.

This clone has a single count. The chain has TRBV9 and TRBJ2-2; D perhaps matches TRBD2 (5 bases). Germline CDR1 reads SGDLS; CDR2 reads YYNGEE. With 3 bases removed from V and 0 bases from J, the gap between germline ends came to 12 bases. The CDR3 runs 16 residues. In DNA, the CDR3 is TGTGCCAGCAGCGGTAGCGTCAAAGCGAACACCGGGGAGCTGTTTTTT. Translating gives CASSGSVKANTGELFF. The full variable domain, rest sourced from reference TRBV9 and TRBJ2-2, is DSGVTQTPKHLITATGQRVTLRCSPRSGDLSVYWYQQSLDQGLQFLIQYYNGEERAKGNILERFSAQQFPDLHSELNLSSLELGDSALYFCASSGSVKANTGELFFGEGSRLTVL.

The chain joins TRBV6-1 to TRBJ1-1, with 8 bases fitting TRBD1. V shed 7 bases and J 2 bases; nucleotides not matched to a gene: 9. The CDR3 covers 15 residues. Germline values: CDR1 MNHNS, CDR2 SASEGT. The CDR3 spells CASTQSQGVNTEAFF. The CDR3 DNA sequence: TGTGCCAGCACCCAATCACAGGGGGTTAACACTGAAGCTTTCTTT.

The rearrangement uses TRBV28 and TRBJ2-7, with 7 bases identical to TRBD1. The CDR3 has 15 residues. CDR1 MDHEN and CDR2 SYDVKM come from the germline V gene. The junction had 6 bases not matched to a gene; V was cut back by 1 base and J by 3 bases. The CDR3 coding sequence is TGTGCCAGCAGTTTATCACAGGGGATTATCTACGAGCAGTACTTC. Its protein product is CASSLSQGIIYEQYF.

The chain employs TRBV29-1 and TRBJ1-3; 7 bases map to TRBD1. Germline CDR1 SQVTM, CDR2 ANQGSEA. The V and J ends lost 6 bases and 3 bases, in that order; junction bases with no gene match: 8. The CDR3 is 14 amino acids. The CDR3 is CSVGEGASGNTIYF. The CDR3 coding sequence is TGCAGCGTCGGTGAGGGGGCTAGTGGAAACACCATATATTTT. The full variable domain, rest sourced from reference TRBV29-1 and TRBJ1-3, is SAVISQKPSRDICQRGTSLTIQCQVDSQVTMMFWYRQQPGQSLTLIATANQGSEATYESGFVIDKFPISRPNLTFSTLTVSNMSPEDSSIYLCSVGEGASGNTIYFGEGSWLTVV.

The gene calls are TRBV10-3 and TRBJ2-7, with 9 bases lining up with TRBD1. Germline V gene sequence: CDR1 ENHRY, CDR2 SYGVKD. The CDR3 length is 15 residues. The V and J ends lost 0 bases and 1 base, in that order; junction bases with no gene match: 1. CDR3 sequence reads: CAISESTGGSYEQYF. The CDR3 nucleotides are TGTGCCATCAGTGAGTCGACAGGGGGTTCCTACGAGCAGTACTTC.